This TCR beta chain was profiled in a study of blood T cell repertoires in COVID-19. Study-wide context: PBMCs, B-cell-depleted T cells, or T cells were the source of the cDNA or gDNA that made up the material.

V was clipped by 5 bases and J by 4 bases; unmatched bases: 10. Germline V CDR1 and CDR2: SGHAT, FQNNGV. The CDR3 has 16 residues. In the authors' workflow: Researchers report that nucleated cell counts were estimated from reference gene primer amplification. Produced via immunoSEQ multiplex PCR; TCRdb's table is partial and in-frame only. V, J and clone size derive from that table, while D and trimming were established from the DNA sequence. This sample has nearly 45,000 clones; around nine tenths occur once, and the top ten carry approximately 3.8%. The source material was peripheral blood. The TCR comes from a man between 35 and 55 years old with COVID-19, enrolled during active disease. The chain combines TRBV11-2 with TRBJ2-2; 7 nucleotides agree with TRBD2. As DNA, the CDR3 is TGTGCCAGCAGCCCTCGTGCTAGCGGACTCACCGGGGAGCTGTTTTTT. Its protein product is CASSPRASGLTGELFF.